Listed below are T cell receptor beta chains from one sample, sequenced in a study of T-cell reconstitution after alpha-beta-depleted transplantation in children. Using its own MiXCR run on the PCR reads, TCRdb lists one record per CDR3 protein. In the table there are around 420,000 distinct CDR3 sequences, 15% to 20% of which are singletons. Specimen: PBMCs, mostly from graft donor cells, collected 360 days after TCRalphabeta/CD19-depleted stem cell transplant. The receptors originated from a boy in the first two years of life who had a stem cell transplant for Wiskott-Aldrich syndrome, so the T cells may come from the graft donor. Each CDR3 is given with its conserved first and last residue. A D gene is named only where the DNA matches it firmly. Not every row has a clone size; where given, it reads once, few, many or a size class.

NA	TRBJ1-1	NA	TRBV10-3	CAISERGSDTEAFF	TGTGCCATCAGTGAGAGGGGATCGGACACTGAAGCTTTCTTT
NA	TRBJ2-1	NA	TRBV29-1	CSVESPRGTYNEQFF	TGCAGCGTTGAAAGCCCGCGAGGAACCTACAATGAGCAGTTCTTC
few	TRBJ2-2	TRBD2	TRBV24-1	CATSVRGGGTGELFF	TGTGCCACCAGTGTGCGCGGGGGAGGAACCGGGGAGCTGTTTTTT
few	TRBJ2-6	NA	TRBV2	CASSKGAGANVLTF	TGTGCCAGCAGTAAGGGGGCTGGGGCCAACGTCCTGACTTTC
many	TRBJ2-3	NA	TRBV28	CATRGTDTQYF	TGTGCCACCCGGGGAACAGATACGCAGTATTTT
once	TRBJ1-1	NA	TRBV29-1	CSVERRSDTEAFF	TGCAGCGTTGAAAGACGGTCGGACACTGAAGCTTTCTTT
NA	TRBJ1-5	NA	TRBV7-8	CASSLVDTSPYSNQPQHF	TGTGCCAGCAGCTTAGTAGACACCTCCCCTTATAGCAATCAGCCCCAGCATTTT
many	TRBJ2-2	TRBD1	TRBV24-1	CATSDPGTVFPGELFF	TGTGCCACCAGTGATCCCGGGACAGTCTTTCCCGGGGAGCTGTTTTTT
NA	TRBJ1-1	TRBD1	TRBV28	CASSPRSRGYTEAFF	TGTGCCAGCAGTCCCCGCTCCAGGGGGTACACTGAAGCTTTCTTT
few	TRBJ2-1	NA	TRBV4-3	CASSQVHLGEFNEQFF	TGCGCCAGCAGCCAAGTTCACCTCGGCGAGTTCAATGAGCAGTTCTTC
NA	TRBJ1-1	NA	TRBV11-2	CASSSRGAREAFF	TGTGCCAGCAGCTCCAGAGGGGCGCGGGAAGCTTTCTTT
NA	TRBJ2-4	NA	TRBV4-3	CASSQVGSGNIQYF	TGCGCCAGCAGCCAAGTGGGTAGCGGAAACATTCAGTACTTC
few	TRBJ2-3	NA	TRBV29-1	CSVEAPLIMGADTQYF	TGCAGCGTTGAAGCCCCCCTCATTATGGGGGCAGATACGCAGTATTTT
NA	TRBJ2-1	TRBD1	TRBV7-9	CASSFRDRHHNEQFF	TGTGCCAGCAGCTTTAGGGACAGGCACCACAATGAGCAGTTCTTC
NA	TRBJ2-5	TRBD2	TRBV5-1	CASSLETSGGQETQYF	TGCGCCAGCAGCTTGGAGACTAGCGGGGGACAAGAGACCCAGTACTTC
few	TRBJ2-7	TRBD2	TRBV29-1	CSVGYSTRLAYEQYF	TGCAGCGTTGGTTACAGCACGAGACTAGCTTACGAGCAGTACTTC
many	TRBJ2-1	NA	TRBV12-3/TRBV12-4	CASSPRLSSYNEQFF	TGTGCCAGCAGTCCTCGGCTTAGCTCCTACAATGAGCAGTTCTTC
few	TRBJ1-2	TRBD1	TRBV4-3	CASSPGQGRNYGYTF	TGCGCCAGCAGCCCCGGACAGGGGAGGAACTATGGCTACACCTTC
few	TRBJ2-7	NA	TRBV29-1	CSASEGLPYEQYF	TGCAGCGCTTCTGAGGGGCTCCCCTACGAGCAGTACTTC
few	TRBJ2-7	NA	TRBV12-3/TRBV12-4	CASSLGGKTYEQYF	TGTGCCAGCAGTTTAGGCGGGAAGACCTACGAGCAGTACTTC
few	TRBJ2-3	TRBD2	TRBV5-1	CASSSERGVRTDTQYF	TGCGCCAGCAGTTCCGAGCGGGGGGTCCGCACAGATACGCAGTATTTT
many	TRBJ2-5	NA	TRBV7-9	CASSLDLVEETQYF	TGTGCCAGCAGCTTAGATCTAGTAGAAGAGACCCAGTACTTC
few	TRBJ2-2	NA	TRBV25-1	CASSEHARNTGELFF	TGTGCCAGCAGTGAACATGCTAGAAACACCGGGGAGCTGTTTTTT
few	TRBJ2-1	NA	TRBV5-1	CASSLIQAAYNEQFF	TGCGCCAGCAGCTTGATACAGGCTGCGTACAATGAGCAGTTCTTC
NA	TRBJ2-1	TRBD2	TRBV12-3/TRBV12-4	CASSLSASGWNEQFF	TGTGCCAGCAGTTTGTCGGCTAGCGGGTGGAATGAGCAGTTCTTC
NA	TRBJ2-1	NA	TRBV11-3	CASSLRHGSSYNEQFF	TGTGCCAGCAGCTTACGGCACGGTAGCTCCTACAATGAGCAGTTCTTC